Below, one TCR beta chain is given with its context. This clonotype has only a few counts. Its specific antigen is unknown. It has no much larger one-base neighbor in the sample; base qualities were not kept. Full-length TCR variable regions were amplified by 5' RACE PCR with constant-region reverse primers, followed by semi-nested PCR with Nested Universal Primer A. The ReliaPrep RNA Cell Miniprep System was used to extract total RNA, which was then reverse transcribed into 5'RACE-ready cDNA with the SMARTer RACE 5'/3' Kit. Multiplex adaptors were used to barcode the full-length TCR alpha and beta libraries, which were then sequenced on an Illumina MiSeq. The paper's data handling went like this. For each of nine subset-tissue groups, sequencing data from the five patients were pooled, and the groups were then compared using unsupervised clustering of TCR gene usage. The Morisita-Horn index, with shared sequences weighted by their contribution to each repertoire, was used to calculate repertoire similarity. TCRdb reran the public reads through fastp at Q25 and MiXCR, keeping productive beta chains. Each entry is one CDR3 protein sequence, shown with its most common DNA and genes. The V and J calls and clone size are TCRdb's, not the authors'. This sample has about 64,000 distinct CDR3 sequences in its table, and roughly 22% of those were observed once. The top ten clonotypes cover just under 3% of the sample.

CD4+CD45RO+CD25- cells were isolated as memory CD4+ T cells. Tregs, naive and memory CD4+ T cells from tumor, blood and ipsilateral draining lymph nodes of about five breast cancer patients underwent full-length TCR alpha and beta sequencing. Tumor tissue and lymph nodes obtained by ipsilateral axillary dissection were perfused with PBS, cut into small pieces and digested using collagenase I and hyaluronidase. Ficoll density gradient centrifugation was used to isolate mononuclear cells from lymph nodes or from 50 to 60 ml of peripheral blood. Sorted cell populations were confirmed by FACS to exceed 90% purity. The data belong to a study (dated by TCRdb to between 2015 and 2017). General notes on the study: The study tested whether tumor-infiltrating Tregs in breast cancer are recruited from blood Tregs or converted in situ from other CD4+ T cell subsets.

The CDR3 holds 15 amino acids from the cysteine to the phenylalanine. Just CDR3 DNA is preserved here, 45 bases in frame from base 1. V has 7 bases trimmed and J has 2 bases trimmed; junction bases matching no gene number 8. The germline V gene yields MNHEY for CDR1 and SVGEGT for CDR2. Broad study findings and their caveats: In terms of TCR gene usage, tumor memory CD4+ T cells clustered together with blood and lymph node memory CD4+ cells, as well as with lymph node naive CD4+ cells. The TCR alpha and beta sequences of tumor-infiltrating Tregs showed the greatest overlap with tumor naive CD4+ T cells, followed by blood naive CD4+ T cells. The validation in the larger cohort was limited to a single TCR beta V-J rearrangement instead of whole repertoires.

Here the chain combines TRBV6-2 or TRBV6-3 and TRBJ1-5; 7 central bases correspond to TRBD1. The TCR originated in a female donor with breast cancer. Sequences were obtained from memory CD4+ T cells sorted from a lymph node. The cell subset or site label for this specimen denotes: memory CD4+ T cells, CD4+CD45RO+CD25-. The CDR3 protein: CASNAPGGGNQPQHF. In nucleotide form, the sequence is TGTGCCAGCAACGCCCCAGGGGGTGGCAATCAGCCCCAGCATTTT.